The following is a T cell receptor (beta chain) sequence with its context. This clonotype occurred many times. Its recognized antigen is unknown. Base qualities are missing; no much larger clone stands one base away. Receptor amplification or capture employed multiplex PCR. Data came from an Illumina HiSeq 4000. To build TCR beta libraries, CDR3 regions were amplified by Arm-PCR using iRepertoire HTBI primers. Gel purification was performed on PCR products prior to sequencing. Turning to the authors' computational methods: Across samples, about 63 TRBV and around 15 TRBJ segments were identified and used for gene usage analysis of CDR3 amino acid clonotypes. COPE and FqMerger were used to merge the filtered high-quality paired reads into contigs. BLAST was used to align contigs to IMGT TRBV, TRBD and TRBJ reference genes, and CDR3 was defined according to IMGT. Any clonotype with a frequency above 0.1% was counted as a highly expanded clone. Repertoire diversity was measured by Shannon entropy, and V-J evenness by the Gini coefficient. A clonotype found in more than one individual was treated as public. Through fastp at Q25 and MiXCR, TCRdb rebuilt clones from the public reads, retaining in-frame beta chains. Records with the same CDR3 protein are collapsed into one entry carrying the most frequent genes and DNA. Here the V and J calls rest on TCRdb's processing, not on the authors' analysis. The sample profile shows about 200,000 distinct CDR3 sequences; approximately 20% of them were found once. The top ten hold 22% of the sample.

The sample belongs to a study of regulatory T cells in long-lasting Graves disease (dated by TCRdb to the early 2020s). Regarding the research as a whole: Antithyroid drugs had been taken for less than 3 months by newly diagnosed Graves' disease patients. This study used TCR sequencing and RNA sequencing of peripheral blood to compare persistent Graves' disease patients against newly diagnosed Graves' disease patients. The study was conducted in China and was registered as a clinical trial. A total of about 33 samples underwent TCR sequencing: about 13 from persistent and about 20 from newly diagnosed Graves' disease patients.

Sample time point, as interpreted from the label and publication: newly diagnosed GD, antithyroid drugs for less than 3 months. For both TCR sequencing and RNA sequencing, RNA was extracted from PBMCs in TRIzol. The diagnosis of Graves' disease followed American Thyroid Association guidelines. Patients for the study were recruited at an endocrinology department in Xi'an, China. Each patient gave around 9 milliliters of peripheral blood, collected in an EDTA anticoagulant tube. Ficoll Paque Plus density gradient separation was used to isolate PBMCs, and no further T cell sorting was performed. An Agilent 2100 Bioanalyzer and agarose gel were used to check RNA quality, and a NanoDrop 2000 was used to measure RNA concentration. Overall study outcomes, separate from this receptor: The small sample size was acknowledged by the authors as a limitation that may reduce accuracy. Compared with newly diagnosed patients, patients with persistent Graves' disease had lower TCR Shannon entropy and fewer highly expanded clones, which suggests clonal expansion. Peripheral blood alone was examined, since thyroid tissue, which constituted the primary lesion, could not be accessed. Persistent patients shared more public clonotypes among themselves (around 3,000) than newly diagnosed patients did (nearly 1,000). Only the TCR beta chain was sequenced and analyzed.

This sample comprised peripheral blood mononuclear cells (PBMCs), obtained at new diagnosis, from a patient treated with antithyroid drugs. The clonotype originates from a female donor with Graves disease.

The CDR3 protein is CASSLGGTIPIEQYF. The nucleotide sequence is given as TGTGCCAGCAGTTTAGGGGGGACCATACCAATCGAGCAGTACTTC. Recombination connected TRBV6-5 to TRBJ2-7; the D call could be TRBD1 or TRBD2, with each sharing 6 bases. The germline V gene yields MNHEY for CDR1 and SVGAGI for CDR2. The CDR3 holds 15 amino acids from the cysteine to the phenylalanine. Only CDR3 DNA is held: 45 bases, read in frame from base 1. Trimming takes 4 bases from V and 6 bases from J, and the germline ends sit 19 bases apart.